One sample yielded the 27 T cell receptor beta chains listed below, sequenced in a study of cytomegalovirus exposure and HLA in healthy donors. PCR primers comprised 60 Vbeta and 13 Jbeta primers. The method was immunoSEQ multiplex PCR; TCRdb's version includes in-frame clones alone and lacks a portion of them. The repertoire consists of a few hundred thousand clones, with roughly 80% occurring once and the leading ten covering 2.5% to 3%. The sample comprised PBMCs. All receptors derive from a man in his thirties or forties in good health and CMV-seronegative.

V and J are TRBV4-1 and TRBJ2-7; the match to TRBD1 covers 10 bases. There are 14 residues in the CDR3. V gave up 4 bases and J gave up 6 bases; unmatched junction bases: 6. The germline gives CDR1 MGHRA, CDR2 YSYEKL. The chain's CDR3 is CASSLGTGDSEQYF. CDR3 in DNA: TGCGCCAGCAGCCTCGGGACAGGGGACAGCGAGCAGTACTTC.

The V call is TRBV9, the J call TRBJ1-2; possible D gene TRBD1, 5 bases. The V end was cut by 6 bases, the J end by 7 bases, with 13 bases between. Germline V gene sequence: CDR1 SGDLS, CDR2 YYNGEE. There are 12 residues in the CDR3. The DNA for the CDR3 is TGTGCCAGCACCACCTTCGGGGGTGGCTACACCTTC. This sequence encodes CASTTFGGGYTF.

CDR3 region: CASSVVGQGSNSPLHF. The CDR3 DNA reads TGTGCCAGCAGTGTGGTGGGACAGGGTTCAAATTCACCCCTCCACTTT. J is TRBJ1-6 and V is TRBV6-1, with TRBD1 identical over 9 bases. V shed 4 bases, J shed 7 bases, and the junction held 8 bases outside the gene matches. Per germline, CDR1 MNHNS and CDR2 SASEGT. CDR3 length: 16 amino acids.

J is TRBJ1-5 and V is TRBV28; D is perhaps TRBD1 (5 bases). V lost 5 bases to trimming and J lost 3 bases, with 11 bases between them. In germline, CDR1 is MDHEN, CDR2 SYDVKM. The CDR3 consists of 14 residues. This CDR3 is CASSPGGVNQPQHF. The CDR3 DNA follows: TGTGCCAGCAGTCCGGGGGGGGTCAATCAGCCCCAGCATTTT.

The CDR3: CASSSPGLLSYEQYF. DNA of the CDR3: TGTGCCAGCAGCTCCCCGGGACTACTCTCCTACGAGCAGTACTTC. The chain links TRBV7-9 to TRBJ2-7; 7 nucleotides line up with TRBD2. This CDR3 is 15 amino acids long. V gave up 4 bases and J gave up 0 bases; unmatched junction bases: 6. The germline CDR1 and CDR2 sequences are SEHNR and FQNEAQ (reference sequence). Full variable domain (missing parts from reference TRBV7-9 and TRBJ2-7): DTGVSQNPRHKITKRGQNVTFRCDPISEHNRLYWYRQTLGQGPEFLTYFQNEAQLEKSRLLSDRFSAERPKGSFSTLEIQRTEQGDSAMYLCASSSPGLLSYEQYFGPGTRLTVT.

The chain carries TRBV28 and TRBJ1-2, with 7 bases matching TRBD1. The V gene end was trimmed by 6 bases and the J gene end by 4 bases; junction bases not matched to a gene: 2. The CDR3 has 12 amino acids. Germline CDR1 reads MDHEN; CDR2 reads SYDVKM. CDR3 nucleotides: TGTGCCAGCAGGGAGGGGGCCTATGGCTACACCTTC. As protein: CASREGAYGYTF.

The chain employs TRBV19 and TRBJ1-2, with D unclear. Trimming left V 3 bases short and J 8 bases short, with 13 bases between. Per the germline V gene, CDR1 is LNHDA and CDR2 is SQIVND (reference sequence). This CDR3 has 13 amino acids. The CDR3: CASSIGGPAGYTF. The CDR3 DNA is TGTGCCAGTAGTATCGGAGGGCCCGCGGGCTACACCTTC.

The chain uses TRBV19 and TRBJ1-5; 9 bases line up with TRBD1. The trim removed 3 bases at V and 5 bases at J, leaving 5 bases unmatched. Germline V lookup: CDR1 LNHDA, CDR2 SQIVND (reference sequence). There are 15 residues in the CDR3. The CDR3 protein is CASSMNRGHYQPQHF. The CDR3 nucleotides read TGTGCCAGTAGTATGAACAGGGGGCACTATCAGCCCCAGCATTTT.

This clone was seen more than once but under ten times. The V and J genes are TRBV6-6 and TRBJ1-5, with 9 nucleotides matching TRBD1. Germline CDR1 and CDR2: MNHNY and SVGAGI (reference sequence). The junction had 5 bases not matched to a gene; V was cut back by 5 bases and J by 6 bases. There are 14 residues in the CDR3. DNA for the CDR3: TGTGCCAGCAGTCCGGACAGGGGATTTCAGCCCCAGCATTTT. It is translated as CASSPDRGFQPQHF.

CDR3 loop: CASSLGANEQFF. The CDR3 nucleotides are TGTGCCAGCAGCTTAGGGGCCAACGAGCAGTTCTTC. V is TRBV13 and J is TRBJ2-1, with D uncertain. V was pared by 0 bases and J by 10 bases, with 7 bases between. Germline V gene data show CDR1 as PRHDT and CDR2 as FYEKMQ (reference sequence). This CDR3 contains 12 residues. Using reference TRBV13 and TRBJ2-1 for the parts outside the CDR3, the full variable domain is AAGVIQSPRHLIKEKRETATLKCYPIPRHDTVYWYQQGPGQDPQFLISFYEKMQSDKGSIPDRFSAQQFSDYHSELNMSSLELGDSALYFCASSLGANEQFFGPGTRLTVL.

The chain is built from TRBV11-2 and TRBJ2-7; possible D gene TRBD1, 6 bases. The V end lost 1 base, the J end lost 1 base, and 11 bases lay between the germline ends. The CDR3 has 15 residues. Germline-derived CDR1 and CDR2 are SGHAT and FQNNGV. CDR3 sequence (DNA): TGTGCCAGCAGCTTAGTTCAGGACAGTTCCTACGAGCAGTACTTC. Translating gives CASSLVQDSSYEQYF.

This chain connects TRBV9 to TRBJ2-7; 7 positions match TRBD1. V was pared by 4 bases and J by 0 bases, with 7 bases of the junction left unmatched. Germline CDR1 is SGDLS and CDR2 is YYNGEE. The CDR3 is 15 residues long. This chain's CDR3 is CASSPTGSGSYEQYF. The CDR3 bases are TGTGCCAGCAGCCCGACAGGGAGTGGCTCCTACGAGCAGTACTTC.

This chain connects TRBV15 to TRBJ2-2, with 8 bases identical to TRBD1. CDR1 LNHNV and CDR2 YYDKDF come from the germline V gene (reference sequence). The ends lost 4 bases at V and 1 base at J; junction bases unmatched: 2. This CDR3 has 15 amino acids. The CDR3: CATSTRGLNTGELFF. DNA for the CDR3: TGTGCCACCAGCACCAGGGGGCTGAACACCGGGGAGCTGTTTTTT.

The chain joins TRBV6-4 to TRBJ1-4; maybe TRBD1 (5 bases). Germline V gene data show CDR1 as MRHNA and CDR2 as SNTAGT. The CDR3 totals 15 residues. V shed 3 bases and J shed 5 bases, with 13 bases lying between them. The CDR3 sequence: CASSEKGGANEKLFF. The DNA of the CDR3 is TGTGCCAGCAGTGAGAAAGGTGGGGCGAATGAAAAACTGTTTTTT.

This chain joins TRBV5-1 and TRBJ2-5; 12 bases fit TRBD2. TRBJ2-7 explains the end of the DNA better; the J call may be wrong. The CDR3 length is 18 residues. The germline CDR1 and CDR2 sequences are SGHRS and YFSETQ. Written as DNA, the CDR3 is TGCGCCAGCAGCTTCCAGACTAGCGGGGGTTCCAGCTCCTACGAGCAGTACTTC. Its translation is CASSFQTSGGSSSYEQYF.

This clone was recorded only once. The CDR3 region has the DNA TGTGCCAGCAGCAGGGACAGGGGCGGTGGCTACACCTTC. This sequence encodes CASSRDRGGGYTF. The chain has TRBV6-5 and TRBJ1-2; TRBD1 matches 10 bases. The CDR3 totals 13 residues. The V gene's germline CDR1 is MNHEY and CDR2 SVGAGI. V shed 6 bases, J shed 7 bases, and the junction held 5 bases outside the gene matches.

The chain joins TRBV10-3 to TRBJ1-1, with 8 positions matching TRBD1. CDR3 length equals 19 residues. V lost 4 bases to trimming and J lost 1 base; unmatched junction nucleotides: 17. The V gene's germline CDR1 is ENHRY and CDR2 SYGVKD. CDR3 bases: TGTGCCATCAGTGCAAAGATAATACCACGGGACAGGAAGAACACTGAAGCTTTCTTT. Translating it yields CAISAKIIPRDRKNTEAFF.

This rearrangement joins TRBV20-1 to TRBJ1-1, with 8 bases matching TRBD1. This CDR3 is built from 11 residues. The trim removed 7 bases at V and 5 bases at J, leaving 3 bases unmatched. Germline CDR1 DFQATT, CDR2 SNEGSKA (reference sequence). This CDR3 is CSVRGRTEAFF. CDR3 nucleotides: TGCAGTGTCAGGGGGCGTACTGAAGCTTTCTTT.

The chain recombines TRBV28 with TRBJ1-2; 8 bases are a match to TRBD1. Germline V lookup: CDR1 MDHEN, CDR2 SYDVKM. V was pared by 6 bases and J by 8 bases, with 8 bases of the junction left unmatched. The CDR3 length is 13 residues. The CDR3 coding sequence is TGTGCCAGCAGCACCGGACAGGGTTGGGGCTACACCTTC. Protein: CASSTGQGWGYTF.

This clone appeared a few times. This sequence joins TRBV6-5 and TRBJ2-5; D may be TRBD2 (6 bases). Germline V gene sequence: CDR1 MNHEY, CDR2 SVGAGI. Trimming shortened V by 1 base and J by 4 bases, and 13 bases separated the two germline ends. CDR3 length equals 15 residues. The CDR3, as DNA: TGTGCCAGCAGTTACTTCGGGGGTTTGGGAGAGACCCAGTACTTC. Translation: CASSYFGGLGETQYF.

V and J are TRBV18 and TRBJ2-7; 8 nucleotides line up with TRBD1. Germline V gives CDR1 KGHSH, CDR2 LQKENI. V was clipped by 4 bases and J by 1 base; unmatched bases: 3. The CDR3 is 14 amino acids. The CDR3 DNA is TGTGCCAGCTCACGTGGACAGGGTTCCTACGAGCAGTACTTC. As protein: CASSRGQGSYEQYF. Full variable domain (missing parts from reference TRBV18 and TRBJ2-7): NAGVMQNPRHLVRRRGQEARLRCSPMKGHSHVYWYRQLPEEGLKFMVYLQKENIIDESGMPKERFSAEFPKEGPSILRIQQVVRGDSAAYFCASSRGQGSYEQYFGPGTRLTVT.

The chain is built from TRBV4-3 and TRBJ2-5; 11 nucleotides line up with TRBD1. The V gene's germline CDR1 is LGHNA and CDR2 YSLEER. The J segment lost 6 bases and the V segment lost 2 bases, leaving 5 bases of the junction unmatched. This CDR3 is 15 amino acids long. The CDR3 is CASSQRTGGVQTQYF. The CDR3 DNA is TGCGCCAGCAGCCAAAGGACAGGGGGCGTTCAGACCCAGTACTTC.

This clone was seen only once. This chain connects TRBV11-3 to TRBJ2-7; TRBD1 matches 7 bases. The junction had 2 bases not matched to a gene; V was cut back by 5 bases and J by 1 base. The CDR3 spans 13 residues. Germline V gives CDR1 SGHNT, CDR2 YENEEA. CDR3 bases: TGTGCCAGCAGCGGCAGGGGGTCCTACGAGCAGTACTTC. Its translation is CASSGRGSYEQYF.

In this sample, this clone turned up a few times. The genes are TRBV27 and TRBJ2-5; D may be TRBD2 (6 bases). CDR3 length: 17 amino acids. The V and J ends lost 5 bases and 5 bases respectively, with 24 bases between them. Looked up from germline, CDR1 is MNHEY and CDR2 is SMNVEV (reference sequence). In DNA form, the CDR3 reads TGTGCCAGCAGTCTTCGGAACCCGTCGGGGGTACGGGAGACCCAGTACTTC. Translated: CASSLRNPSGVRETQYF.

V usage is TRBV7-8 and J usage is TRBJ2-5, with D perhaps TRBD2 (5 bases). CDR1 and CDR2 (germline): SGHVS, FQNEAQ. Trimming removed 1 base from V and 5 bases from J, with 11 bases in between. The length of the CDR3 is 14 residues. CDR3 sequence: CASSLELSGETQYF. CDR3 in DNA: TGTGCCAGCAGCTTAGAACTCAGCGGTGAGACCCAGTACTTC.

This chain links TRBV6-4 with TRBJ2-1; D gene unclear. The CDR3 totals 13 residues. Germline V gene data show CDR1 as MRHNA and CDR2 as SNTAGT. V was clipped by 5 bases and J by 0 bases, with 5 bases between them. The DNA of the CDR3 is TGTGCCAGCAGTCCGAGCTCCTACAATGAGCAGTTCTTC. Encoded protein: CASSPSSYNEQFF.

The gene calls are TRBV9 and TRBJ2-1; D remains ambiguous. CDR3 length: 13 residues. The germline CDR1 and CDR2 sequences are SGDLS and YYNGEE. V lost 0 bases, J lost 6 bases, and 7 bases lay in between. CDR3 bases: TGTGCCAGCAGCGTAGAAGGAGTCAATGAGCAGTTCTTC. Translation gives CASSVEGVNEQFF.